This TCR beta chain was identified in a study of blood T cell repertoires in COVID-19 (dated by TCRdb to the early 2020s). Background on the whole study: The collaborator samples originated in the United States, Italy and Spain and spanned the acute and convalescent phases of COVID-19. The repertoires were released in a freely available public database meant as a resource for research on the immune response to SARS-CoV-2. The sample metadata nearly always contained a de-identified subject ID, COVID-19 status, age in years and sex. The prospective study material was composed of cDNA or gDNA derived from T cells, B-cell-depleted T cells, or PBMCs. Where HLA class I and class II types were available, the types were taken from metadata supplied by the sample provider, not from assay-based typing. The dataset comprised deeply sampled blood TCRbeta repertoires from subjects exposed to, actively infected with, or recovered from COVID-19. The samples were drawn from two sources: the first 160 participants of the ongoing ImmuneRACE study, and 950 to 1,500 subjects contributed by 6 global collaborators.

A word on this clone: Its antigen target is currently unknown. Base qualities are not at hand, and no much larger clone is one base apart.

Participants in the prospective study were enrolled through a virtual design, were aged about 18 to 100 years, and lived in under 25 United States geographic areas. Cohort assignment in the prospective study relied on participant-reported clinical history from a screening survey and a study questionnaire. For ImmuneRACE Cohort 3, a participant was defined as recovered based on two consecutive negative NP/OP PCR tests, clearance by a healthcare professional, or resolution of symptoms. Mobile phlebotomists in the prospective study collected whole blood, serum and a nasopharyngeal or oropharyngeal swab from every participant. Participants in the prospective study had the option to provide additional blood draws and questionnaires over a 2-month period. Before DNA extraction, blood samples from the prospective study were shipped at room temperature or frozen. TCRbeta CDR3 regions were amplified from genomic DNA by means of the immunoSEQ Assay, a bias-controlled multiplex PCR. The study's own analysis went as follows. Nucleated cell counts per sample were estimated from amplification of reference gene primers within the assay. Sequence reads were collapsed and filtered to measure the absolute abundance of every unique TCRbeta CDR3 rearrangement. For each sample, productive Simpson clonality was calculated as the square root of Simpson's diversity index over productive rearrangements. What TCRdb holds here is the immuneACCESS table cut down to in-frame rearrangements. Part of the clones is not present; checked against another copy, under half of the missing clones reflect an unresolved V gene, and the others are unexplained. V, J and clone size were drawn from that table, and D and trimming were deduced from the DNA. The sample table holds a few hundred thousand clones, of which approximately 84% were seen once. Roughly 3.1% of the sample lies in the top ten.

The study at large found these results: The amount of clinical and demographic metadata varied by source and participant and was provided uncurated.

Based on the germline V gene, the CDR1 and CDR2 sequences are SGHRS and YFSETQ. Trimming leaves V shorter by 3 bases and J shorter by 1 base, with the junction holding 1 base beyond the gene matches. The CDR3 numbers 14 residues from cysteine through phenylalanine. Of the read, only the CDR3 DNA is kept; its 42 bases are in frame from base 1. Sequenced material: PBMCs or T cells enriched from blood (not recorded which). This clonotype was obtained from a man aged 50 or older who had recovered from COVID-19. The V and J genes are TRBV5-1 and TRBJ1-1, with TRBD1 matching 9 junction bases. The encoded CDR3 is CASSSQGANTEAFF. The nucleotide sequence is given as TGCGCCAGCAGCTCACAGGGGGCGAACACTGAAGCTTTCTTT.